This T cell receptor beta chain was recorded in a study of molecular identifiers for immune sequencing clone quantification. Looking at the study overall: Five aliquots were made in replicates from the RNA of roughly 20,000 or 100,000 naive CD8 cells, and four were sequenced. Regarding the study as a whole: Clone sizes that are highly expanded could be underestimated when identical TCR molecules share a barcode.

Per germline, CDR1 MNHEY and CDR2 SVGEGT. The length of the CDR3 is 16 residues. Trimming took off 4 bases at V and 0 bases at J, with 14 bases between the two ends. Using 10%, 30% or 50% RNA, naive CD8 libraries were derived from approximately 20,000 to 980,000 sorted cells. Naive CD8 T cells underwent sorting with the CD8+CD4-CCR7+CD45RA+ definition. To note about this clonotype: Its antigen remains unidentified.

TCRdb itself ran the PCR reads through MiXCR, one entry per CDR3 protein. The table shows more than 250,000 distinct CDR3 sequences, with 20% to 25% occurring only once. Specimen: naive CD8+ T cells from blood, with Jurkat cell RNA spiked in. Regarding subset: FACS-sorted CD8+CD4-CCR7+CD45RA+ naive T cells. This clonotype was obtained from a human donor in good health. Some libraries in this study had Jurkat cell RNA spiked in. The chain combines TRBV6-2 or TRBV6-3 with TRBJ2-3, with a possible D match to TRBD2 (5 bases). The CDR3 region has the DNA TGTGCCAGCAGTTGGGGAGTAGTGCTTAGCACAGATACGCAGTATTTT. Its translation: CASSWGVVLSTDTQYF.